This T cell receptor beta chain was documented in a study of blood T cell repertoires in COVID-19 (dated by TCRdb to about 2020). Notes on the research overall: Samples from collaborators originated in the United States, Italy and Spain and spanned both the acute and convalescent phases of COVID-19. The repertoires were made available in a free public database intended to serve as a resource for research on the immune response to SARS-CoV-2. Samples came from the ongoing ImmuneRACE study (first 160 participants) plus 1,254 subjects from 6 global collaborators. A de-identified subject ID, COVID-19 status, age in years and sex were almost always included in the sample metadata. Where HLA class I and class II types were available, the types were taken from metadata supplied by the sample provider, not from assay-based typing. Subjects who had been exposed to COVID-19, were actively infected with it, or had recovered from it provided the deeply sampled blood TCRbeta repertoires that made up the dataset. The prospective study material was composed of cDNA or gDNA derived from T cells, B-cell-depleted T cells, or PBMCs.

From the cysteine up to the phenylalanine, the CDR3 has a length of 16 residues. Only the CDR3 DNA is retained, 48 bases long and in frame from the first base. V has 6 bases trimmed and J has 2 bases trimmed; junction bases matching no gene number 10. Per the germline V gene (reference sequence), SGHNT is the CDR1 and YYREEE is the CDR2. TCRbeta CDR3 regions were amplified from genomic DNA by means of the immunoSEQ Assay, a bias-controlled multiplex PCR. Per the authors' processing: The number of nucleated cells in each sample was estimated by amplification of reference gene primers within the assay. To quantify the absolute abundance of each unique TCRbeta CDR3 rearrangement, sequence reads were collapsed and filtered. Productive Simpson clonality was computed per sample as the square root of Simpson's diversity index over productive rearrangements. The source is immuneACCESS, and TCRdb retained only in-frame sequences with V and J called. Part of the clones is not carried over; for the studies checked, unresolved V genes explain less than half of this, and the remainder is unexplained. V and J calls and clone size follow that table, whereas D and trimming were derived from the DNA. Recorded for this sample are 250,000 to 300,000 clones; around four fifths of them occurred a single time. The ten largest clones take up roughly 5% of the sample.

Details on this clone: No antigen is known for it. Base qualities were left out, and no much larger clone turns up one base away.

Whole blood was collected in K2EDTA tubes by collaborating institutions according to the institutions' own protocols. For TCRbeta analysis, collaborator samples were shipped as frozen whole blood, as isolated PBMCs, or as DNA extracted from either sample type. Beyond this particular receptor, the publication reports: The quantity of clinical and demographic metadata differed by source and by participant and was supplied without curation.

Source material: peripheral blood. The V gene is TRBV5-4 and the J gene is TRBJ1-1; 10 bases in between match TRBD1. This receptor was obtained from a man at least 80 years old with acute or convalescent COVID-19. DNA sequence: TGTGCCAGCACCAGGGACAGGGGCCCCCCTAACACTGAAGCTTTCTTT. It codes for CASTRDRGPPNTEAFF.